This TCR beta chain was retrieved from a study of cytomegalovirus exposure and HLA in healthy donors. A remark on this clone: As yet, its antigen is unknown.

V was pared by 2 bases and J by 3 bases, with 13 bases between. The CDR3 is 15 residues long. Germline lookup yields CDR1 KGHSH and CDR2 LQKENI. PCR amplification relied on 60 Vbeta primers (plus 13 Jbeta primers). Profiled with immunoSEQ multiplex PCR; TCRdb holds only in-frame clones, not every one. The sample lists 160,000 or so clones, approximately 83% seen once, with over 1.5% in the top ten. Study-wide results and limits: Highly shared sequence variants in one cluster were likely a sequencing artifact. TCR beta chains numbering more than 150 were designated cytomegalovirus-associated.

The V gene is TRBV18, the J gene TRBJ2-5; a possible D gene is TRBD2 (5 bases). Specimen: PBMCs. This TCR came from a young woman in good health and CMV-seronegative. The CDR3 loop is CASSPTGYLKETQYF. DNA for the CDR3: TGTGCCAGCTCACCAACGGGGTACTTAAAAGAGACCCAGTACTTC.